The rows below give T cell receptor beta chains drawn from one sample of a study of regulatory T cells in long-lasting Graves disease. TCRdb reanalysed the multiplex PCR reads using MiXCR and keeps one entry per CDR3 protein. The sample includes 680,000 or so distinct CDR3 sequences, 15% to 20% of them seen just once. These records were also assigned to another study, of T cells in Graves' hyperthyroidism and ophthalmopathy.

This specimen consisted of peripheral blood mononuclear cells (PBMCs), obtained at new diagnosis, from a patient treated with antithyroid drugs. All receptors derive from a woman aged 25 to 39 with Graves disease. Each CDR3 is given with its conserved first and last residue. Fields, in order: clone size, V gene, D gene, J gene, CDR3 protein, CDR3 DNA. The D gene is left open where the match is weak. Clone size appears in some rows only: once, few, many, or a class for an expanded clone.

abundance: .; v_gene: TRBV19; d_gene: TRBD1; j_gene: TRBJ2-1; CDR3aa: CASSRTGSPPNEQFF; CDR3nt: TGTGCCAGTAGTCGGACAGGTTCACCGCCCAATGAGCAGTTCTTC
abundance: .; v_gene: TRBV11-1; d_gene: TRBD2; j_gene: TRBJ2-7; CDR3aa: CASSQALSGRFSYEQYF; CDR3nt: TGTGCCAGCAGCCAAGCCCTGTCCGGGAGGTTCTCCTACGAGCAGTACTTC
abundance: many; v_gene: TRBV20-1; d_gene: TRBD2; j_gene: TRBJ2-1; CDR3aa: CSARGLAGVNEQFF; CDR3nt: TGCAGTGCCCGAGGTCTAGCGGGAGTGAATGAGCAGTTCTTC
abundance: few; v_gene: TRBV5-1; d_gene: .; j_gene: TRBJ2-1; CDR3aa: CASSLRQGLYNERFF; CDR3nt: TGCGCCAGCAGCTTAAGGCAGGGACTCTACAATGAGCGGTTCTTC
abundance: many; v_gene: TRBV7-8; d_gene: TRBD2; j_gene: TRBJ2-1; CDR3aa: CASSLAGLAATSQQFF; CDR3nt: TGTGCCAGCAGCTTAGCCGGACTAGCGGCAACTAGTCAGCAGTTCTTC
abundance: few; v_gene: TRBV12-3/TRBV12-4; d_gene: .; j_gene: TRBJ1-3; CDR3aa: CASSTRQLFSGNTIYF; CDR3nt: TGTGCCAGCAGTACGCGACAGTTATTCTCTGGAAACACCATATATTTT
abundance: few; v_gene: TRBV5-1; d_gene: .; j_gene: TRBJ2-1; CDR3aa: CASFPLGPGESEQFF; CDR3nt: TGCGCCAGCTTCCCTCTAGGGCCCGGGGAGAGTGAGCAGTTCTTC
abundance: few; v_gene: TRBV18; d_gene: .; j_gene: TRBJ2-7; CDR3aa: CASSPSGALGEQYF; CDR3nt: TGTGCCAGCTCACCATCAGGGGCACTTGGCGAGCAGTACTTC
abundance: many; v_gene: TRBV18; d_gene: TRBD1; j_gene: TRBJ1-5; CDR3aa: CASSPGTVNSNQPQHF; CDR3nt: TGTGCCAGCTCACCCGGGACAGTCAATAGCAATCAGCCCCAGCATTTT
abundance: .; v_gene: TRBV5-1; d_gene: .; j_gene: TRBJ1-3; CDR3aa: CASSPSLGGNGNTIYF; CDR3nt: TGCGCCAGCAGCCCTTCATTGGGGGGCAATGGAAACACCATATATTTT
abundance: .; v_gene: TRBV12-3/TRBV12-4; d_gene: .; j_gene: TRBJ2-4; CDR3aa: CASSYQNFNIQYF; CDR3nt: TGTGCCAGCAGTTATCAGAATTTTAACATTCAGTACTTC
abundance: few; v_gene: TRBV6-1; d_gene: .; j_gene: TRBJ2-2; CDR3aa: CASRREKNGELFF; CDR3nt: TGTGCCAGCAGACGGGAGAAGAACGGGGAGCTGTTTTTT
abundance: .; v_gene: TRBV28; d_gene: .; j_gene: TRBJ1-5; CDR3aa: CASSFGGGALARQPQHF; CDR3nt: TGTGCCAGCAGTTTTGGGGGGGGGGCTTTAGCTCGCCAGCCCCAGCATTTT
abundance: .; v_gene: TRBV5-1; d_gene: .; j_gene: TRBJ2-7; CDR3aa: CASSLEGRVSEQYF; CDR3nt: TGCGCCAGCAGCTTGGAGGGCAGGGTCTCCGAGCAGTACTTC
abundance: .; v_gene: TRBV3-1; d_gene: .; j_gene: TRBJ2-7; CDR3aa: CASSQVSGDPYEQYF; CDR3nt: TGTGCCAGCAGCCAAGTTTCGGGGGACCCCTACGAGCAGTACTTC
abundance: few; v_gene: TRBV6-1; d_gene: .; j_gene: TRBJ1-2; CDR3aa: CASAHLQGEYGYTF; CDR3nt: TGTGCCAGCGCTCATCTCCAGGGAGAATATGGCTACACCTTC
abundance: few; v_gene: TRBV14; d_gene: TRBD1; j_gene: TRBJ2-7; CDR3aa: CASSRPGQGTYEQYF; CDR3nt: TGTGCCAGCAGCCGACCGGGACAGGGGACCTACGAGCAGTACTTC
abundance: many; v_gene: TRBV7-9; d_gene: TRBD1; j_gene: TRBJ2-1; CDR3aa: CASTFTGQGYNEQFF; CDR3nt: TGTGCCAGCACCTTTACGGGACAGGGCTACAATGAGCAGTTCTTC
abundance: .; v_gene: TRBV9; d_gene: TRBD2; j_gene: TRBJ2-1; CDR3aa: CASSVVSGGGSEQFF; CDR3nt: TGTGCCAGCAGCGTAGTTTCGGGGGGGGGGTCGGAGCAGTTCTTC
abundance: many; v_gene: TRBV20-1; d_gene: .; j_gene: TRBJ2-7; CDR3aa: CSARDPSRDYEQYF; CDR3nt: TGCAGTGCTAGAGATCCCTCACGGGACTACGAGCAGTACTTC
abundance: .; v_gene: TRBV3-1; d_gene: TRBD2; j_gene: TRBJ2-5; CDR3aa: CASRPGRGETQYF; CDR3nt: TGTGCCAGCAGGCCTGGGAGGGGAGAGACCCAGTACTTC
abundance: .; v_gene: TRBV24-1; d_gene: .; j_gene: TRBJ1-6; CDR3aa: CATSAGTDYNSPLHF; CDR3nt: TGTGCCACCAGTGCCGGGACCGATTATAATTCACCCCTCCACTTT
abundance: .; v_gene: TRBV9; d_gene: .; j_gene: TRBJ1-1; CDR3aa: CASNGGTLGTEAFF; CDR3nt: TGTGCCAGCAACGGGGGGACTCTGGGGACTGAAGCTTTCTTT
abundance: .; v_gene: TRBV27; d_gene: .; j_gene: TRBJ1-6; CDR3aa: CASSFKSHLSPLHF; CDR3nt: TGTGCCAGCAGTTTCAAGAGTCATCTCTCACCCCTCCACTTT
abundance: .; v_gene: TRBV29-1; d_gene: TRBD1; j_gene: TRBJ2-7; CDR3aa: CSGQGQGAPYEQYF; CDR3nt: TGCAGCGGCCAAGGACAGGGGGCCCCCTACGAGCAGTACTTC
abundance: few; v_gene: TRBV19; d_gene: TRBD2; j_gene: TRBJ2-1; CDR3aa: CASKQSSGRRNEQFF; CDR3nt: TGTGCCAGTAAACAGTCTAGCGGGAGGCGCAATGAGCAGTTCTTC
abundance: many; v_gene: TRBV7-2; d_gene: TRBD2; j_gene: TRBJ2-5; CDR3aa: CASSLATILAGWKTQYF; CDR3nt: TGTGCCAGCAGCTTGGCCACCATACTAGCGGGATGGAAGACCCAGTACTTC
abundance: many; v_gene: TRBV20-1; d_gene: .; j_gene: TRBJ2-1; CDR3aa: CSAGRYVNEQFF; CDR3nt: TGCAGTGCCGGGAGATATGTCAATGAGCAGTTCTTC
abundance: many; v_gene: TRBV3-1; d_gene: .; j_gene: TRBJ2-3; CDR3aa: CASSPDANTQYF; CDR3nt: TGTGCCAGCAGCCCGGACGCCAATACGCAGTATTTT
abundance: few; v_gene: TRBV14; d_gene: .; j_gene: TRBJ2-5; CDR3aa: CASSQVYERQETQYF; CDR3nt: TGTGCCAGCAGCCAAGTTTATGAGCGTCAAGAGACCCAGTACTTC
abundance: few; v_gene: TRBV3-1; d_gene: .; j_gene: TRBJ1-2; CDR3aa: CASSQSNHANYGYTF; CDR3nt: TGTGCCAGCAGCCAAAGCAATCACGCTAACTATGGCTACACCTTC
abundance: many; v_gene: TRBV28; d_gene: .; j_gene: TRBJ2-7; CDR3aa: CASSSSSSYEQYF; CDR3nt: TGTGCCAGCAGTTCCAGTAGCTCCTACGAGCAGTACTTC
abundance: few; v_gene: TRBV9; d_gene: .; j_gene: TRBJ2-1; CDR3aa: CASSVTGLKNNEQFF; CDR3nt: TGTGCCAGCAGCGTTACGGGGTTAAAAAACAATGAGCAGTTCTTC
abundance: many; v_gene: TRBV7-2; d_gene: .; j_gene: TRBJ2-1; CDR3aa: CASSLGQGVRGGEQFF; CDR3nt: TGTGCCAGCAGCTTAGGGCAGGGCGTTCGGGGCGGTGAGCAGTTCTTC
abundance: many; v_gene: TRBV6-1; d_gene: .; j_gene: TRBJ2-7; CDR3aa: CASSEEGIAPYEQYF; CDR3nt: TGTGCCAGCAGTGAAGAGGGGATTGCTCCCTACGAGCAGTACTTC
abundance: few; v_gene: TRBV5-1; d_gene: .; j_gene: TRBJ2-7; CDR3aa: CASSLGDWGAYEQYF; CDR3nt: TGCGCCAGCAGCTTGGGGGATTGGGGGGCCTACGAGCAGTACTTC
abundance: many; v_gene: TRBV28; d_gene: .; j_gene: TRBJ2-7; CDR3aa: CASSLMGDYEQYF; CDR3nt: TGTGCCAGCAGTTTAATGGGCGACTACGAGCAGTACTTC
abundance: many; v_gene: TRBV6-9; d_gene: TRBD1; j_gene: TRBJ1-5; CDR3aa: CASSYQGQAGQPQHF; CDR3nt: TGTGCCAGCAGTTACCAGGGACAGGCCGGGCAGCCCCAGCATTTT
abundance: many; v_gene: TRBV28; d_gene: TRBD2; j_gene: TRBJ2-7; CDR3aa: CASSRGGQGLGGEQYF; CDR3nt: TGTGCCAGCAGTAGGGGGGGCCAGGGACTAGGTGGGGAGCAGTACTTC
abundance: .; v_gene: TRBV20-1; d_gene: .; j_gene: TRBJ1-5; CDR3aa: CSALFNPQGSNQPQHF; CDR3nt: TGCAGTGCTTTATTTAACCCACAGGGTAGCAATCAGCCCCAGCATTTT
abundance: few; v_gene: TRBV6-1; d_gene: TRBD2; j_gene: TRBJ2-7; CDR3aa: CASSLRGGVYEQYF; CDR3nt: TGTGCCAGCAGTCTCCGGGGGGGCGTATACGAGCAGTACTTC